This T cell receptor beta chain was captured in a study of low-dose radiotherapy and immunotherapy resistance in tumors. Germline assignment: CDR1 LGHNA and CDR2 YSLEER. CDR3 length equals 14 residues. Trimming stripped 0 bases from V and 6 bases from J, with 11 bases between. Gene-specific TRAV and TRBV primers were used for first-strand cDNA, covering alpha and beta chains. It was with a constant-region primer and a V-primer adapter that TCRs were amplified over around 19 PCR cycles. TCRdb fed the reads into MiXCR, producing one record per CDR3 protein. The table lists over 7,000 distinct CDR3 sequences, roughly 61% of them singletons.

The rearrangement joins TRBV4-3 to TRBJ1-1, with D possibly matching TRBD1 (5 bases). The receptor comes from a human donor with advanced metastatic prostate, ovarian, gallbladder or colorectal cancer (not recorded which). This table probably holds off-target reads from a library built for another chain. The CDR3 here is CASSQDRVSAEAFF. The DNA of the CDR3 is TGCGCCAGCAGCCAAGACAGGGTATCGGCTGAAGCTTTCTTT.